This T cell receptor beta chain is from a study of PD-1 blockade in classical Hodgkin lymphoma. Overall study results and limits: A significant rise in TCR diversity by C4D1 was seen for CD4+ but not CD8+ cells.

CDR3 length: 20 residues. Germline V CDR1 and CDR2: SGHVS, FNYEAQ. This clone was seen more than once but under ten times. Antigen unknown. An end of the junction does not agree with germline; a read error may underlie this. Patients all relapsed after autologous stem cell transplantation, and there was variation in brentuximab vedotin exposure. Using immunoSEQ multiplex PCR, the repertoire was profiled, and TCRdb retains in-frame clones only, with some absent. The sample has nearly 100,000 clones, approximately 88% seen once; the top ten hold about 12%. The chain uses TRBV7-6 and TRBJ2-3; 14 bases fit TRBD2. Sequenced here: peripheral blood mononuclear cells (PBMCs), sampled at baseline. The receptor was isolated from a human donor with classical Hodgkin lymphoma. The CDR3 coding sequence is TGTGCCAGCAGCTTAGTCCCCGGGACTAGCGGGAGTAGGGTCACAAATACGCAGTATTTT. Protein sequence: CASSLVPGTSGSRVTNTQYF.